These 12 T cell receptor beta chains share one sample of origin, sequenced in a study of shared clonotypes between healthy human individuals. This table comes from immunoSEQ multiplex PCR, and its TCRdb copy is limited to in-frame clones, with some not included. The sample includes roughly 1,100,000 clones, approximately 76% of them seen just once. The source material was memory CD4+ T cells sorted from blood. The subset denotes: CD45RA-negative fraction. The receptors derive from a man aged 18-30 years in good health.

The chain carries TRBV5-1 and TRBJ1-1, with D possibly TRBD1 on 5 matching bases. V was pared by 4 bases and J by 7 bases, with 11 bases between. This CDR3 comprises 12 residues. Per the germline V gene, CDR1 is SGHRS and CDR2 is YFSETQ. Here the CDR3 reads CASSRDSYEAFF. DNA of the CDR3: TGCGCCAGCAGCCGTGACAGCTATGAAGCTTTCTTT.

The table lists this clone with a few counts. V usage is TRBV7-2 and J usage is TRBJ1-4, with D uncertain. The length of the CDR3 is 12 residues. V was pared by 6 bases and J by 7 bases, with 9 bases between. The germline CDR1 and CDR2 sequences are SGHTA and FQGNSA. DNA of the CDR3: TGTGCCAGCAGGGCCGCAGGTGAAAAACTGTTTTTT. Its translation: CASRAAGEKLFF.

The chain uses TRBV10-3 and TRBJ2-5; 8 nucleotides agree with TRBD1. The J call may be mistaken, given a closer DNA end match to TRBJ2-7. Germline assignment: CDR1 ENHRY and CDR2 SYGVKD. The CDR3 is 15 residues long. For the CDR3, the DNA is TGTGCCATCAGGATGGGACAGGCTCCAACCTACGAGCAGTACTTC. Residues: CAIRMGQAPTYEQYF.

This clone appeared a single time. The V gene is TRBV5-6, the J gene TRBJ1-5, with TRBD1 matching 10 bases. V shed 3 bases, J shed 2 bases, and the junction held 11 bases outside the gene matches. The CDR3 is 18 amino acids. Germline V gene lookup returns CDR1 SGHDT and CDR2 YYEEEE. This CDR3 reads CASSSGTGVGRGNQPQHF. The CDR3 nucleotides are TGTGCCAGCAGCTCCGGGACAGGGGTCGGCCGGGGCAATCAGCCCCAGCATTTT.

The gene calls are TRBV6-5 and TRBJ2-7; D tentatively fits TRBD1 or TRBD2 (5 bases each). The CDR3 totals 15 residues. The germline gives CDR1 MNHEY, CDR2 SVGAGI. Trimming removed 1 base from V and 5 bases from J, with 15 bases in between. The CDR3 DNA is TGTGCCAGCAGTTACTTGGTAGGGACCTCGAACGAGCAGTACTTC. This codes for CASSYLVGTSNEQYF.

Comment on this clone: The same CDR3 can be traced to other DNA sequences in this sample. CDR3 coding DNA: TGTGCCAGCAGTGTATGGGGGAACACTGAAGCTTTCTTT. Residues: CASSVWGNTEAFF. The chain joins TRBV6-1 to TRBJ1-1; D unresolved. Germline loops: CDR1 MNHNS, CDR2 SASEGT. The V and J ends lost 4 bases and 1 base respectively, with 7 bases between them. The CDR3 runs to 13 residues.

Only a few counts were recorded for this clone. Other DNA sequences within the sample encode an identical CDR3. This chain connects TRBV25-1 to TRBJ1-1, with a possible D match to TRBD1 (5 bases). In germline, CDR1 is MGHDK, CDR2 SYGVNS. V was trimmed by 4 bases and J by 1 base, leaving 10 bases between them. CDR3 length equals 14 residues. Here the CDR3 reads CASSVGPRNTEAFF. The CDR3 bases are TGTGCCAGCAGTGTGGGACCCAGGAACACTGAAGCTTTCTTT.

This clone was seen a few times. The J gene is TRBJ1-5, the V gene TRBV2, with D tentatively TRBD1 (6 bases). Trimming stripped 5 bases from V and 6 bases from J, with 11 bases between. In germline, CDR1 is SNHLY, CDR2 FYNNEI. This CDR3 is 13 amino acids long. The CDR3 spells CASSRGGTQPQHF. CDR3 DNA: TGTGCCAGCAGTAGAGGGGGGACTCAGCCCCAGCATTTT. Complete variable domain (other parts from reference TRBV2 and TRBJ1-5): EPEVTQTPSHQVTQMGQEVILRCVPISNHLYFYWYRQILGQKVEFLVSFYNNEISEKSEIFDDQFSVERPDGSNFTLKIRSTKLEDSAMYFCASSRGGTQPQHFGDGTRLSIL.

This clone has more than one count but fewer than ten. This sequence joins TRBV18 and TRBJ1-5, with D uncertain. The CDR3 runs to 12 residues. Trimming took off 2 bases at V and 8 bases at J, with 7 bases between the two ends. Germline loops: CDR1 KGHSH, CDR2 LQKENI. CDR3 sequence reads: CASSPGVEPQHF. The CDR3 DNA sequence: TGTGCCAGCTCACCAGGGGTGGAGCCCCAGCATTTT.

This rearrangement joins TRBV30 to TRBJ2-1, with 8 nucleotides matching TRBD1. Germline V CDR1 and CDR2: GTSNPN, SVGIG (reference sequence). V dropped 8 bases and J dropped 1; count of bases not matched to a gene: 10. The CDR3 runs 15 residues. CDR3 nucleotide sequence: TGTGCCATTGAAAAGGGGGACAGGTCCTACAATGAGCAGTTCTTC. Amino acids: CAIEKGDRSYNEQFF.

The rearrangement joins TRBV30 to TRBJ2-5; tentative D call: TRBD1 (6 bases). CDR3 length: 12 residues. V gave up 4 bases and J gave up 7 bases, with 13 bases separating them. The germline CDR1 and CDR2 sequences are GTSNPN and SVGIG (reference sequence). Written as DNA, the CDR3 is TGTGCCTGGATCCGGGACATAGGGACCCAGTACTTC. Protein sequence: CAWIRDIGTQYF.

The chain joins TRBV13 to TRBJ1-5; maybe TRBD1 (6 bases). CDR3 length: 16 residues. Per the germline V gene, CDR1 is PRHDT and CDR2 is FYEKMQ (reference sequence). The V and J ends lost 2 bases and 1 base respectively, with 12 bases between them. The CDR3 here is CASSLRGPGSNQPQHF. The CDR3 DNA sequence: TGTGCCAGCAGCTTACGGGGGCCGGGGAGCAATCAGCCCCAGCATTTT.